This TCR beta chain was identified during a study of blood T cell repertoires in COVID-19. Study-wide background: The study drew acute and convalescent COVID-19 samples from the United States, Italy and Spain. Sample material is recorded as cDNA or gDNA derived from T cells, B-cell-depleted T cells, or PBMCs.

V shed 0 bases and J 6 bases; nucleotides not matched to a gene: 2. Germline values: CDR1 SNHLY, CDR2 FYNNEI. The CDR3 consists of 14 residues. In the authors' methods: Counts of nucleated cells, estimated from reference gene primer amplification, were obtained. Assay: immunoSEQ multiplex PCR; the TCRdb copy retains only in-frame clones and omits some. Clone size and the V and J calls come from that table; the DNA yielded D and trimming. The sample includes fewer than 300,000 clones, more than 70% seen only once; the top ten take approximately 5.4%. The chain joins TRBV2 to TRBJ1-5, with TRBD1 matching over 7 bases. Sequenced material: peripheral blood. This clonotype was sampled from a man aged 80 or over with acute or convalescent COVID-19. The chain's CDR3 is CASSEAAGGQPQHF. The CDR3 DNA reads as TGTGCCAGCAGTGAAGCCGCAGGGGGTCAGCCCCAGCATTTT.